The entry below describes one T cell receptor beta chain. What it binds is unknown. This record comes from a study of shared clonotypes between healthy human individuals. Study-wide findings and caveats: The sharing of 4.5% to 5% of naive CD4 clonotypes was seen across several donors. Sequencing depth was a factor that was expected to affect clonotype sharing among donors.

TCRdb's copy holds only in-frame clones and misses some; the assay was immunoSEQ multiplex PCR. Among about 1,800,000 clones listed, about 95% were seen once. Between the trimmed V and J ends, which lost 0 bases and 4 bases, there was a span of 6 bases. The CDR3 is made up of 13 amino acids. From germline, CDR1 is GTSNPN and CDR2 SVGIG (reference sequence). CD45RO-negative, CCR7-selected cells formed the naive CD8 fraction, which excluded terminally differentiated effector memory CD45RA+ cells. The receptor's source is a young man in good health. The source material was naive CD8+ T cells sorted from blood. V gene TRBV30 combines with J gene TRBJ1-4; D gene ambiguous. Here the CDR3 reads CAWSVVLNEKLFF. The CDR3, as DNA: TGTGCCTGGAGTGTAGTCCTTAATGAAAAACTGTTTTTT.